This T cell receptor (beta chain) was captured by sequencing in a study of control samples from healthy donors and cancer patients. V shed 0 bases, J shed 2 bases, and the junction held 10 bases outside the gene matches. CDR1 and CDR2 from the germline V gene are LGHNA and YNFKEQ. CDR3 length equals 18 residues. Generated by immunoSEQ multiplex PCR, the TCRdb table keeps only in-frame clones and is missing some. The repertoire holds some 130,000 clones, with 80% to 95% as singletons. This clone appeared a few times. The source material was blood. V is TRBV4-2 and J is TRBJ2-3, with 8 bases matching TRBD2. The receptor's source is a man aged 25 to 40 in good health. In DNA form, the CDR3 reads TGTGCCAGCAGCCAAGAAAATAGCGGGACCATCCTCACAGATACGCAGTATTTT. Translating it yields CASSQENSGTILTDTQYF.